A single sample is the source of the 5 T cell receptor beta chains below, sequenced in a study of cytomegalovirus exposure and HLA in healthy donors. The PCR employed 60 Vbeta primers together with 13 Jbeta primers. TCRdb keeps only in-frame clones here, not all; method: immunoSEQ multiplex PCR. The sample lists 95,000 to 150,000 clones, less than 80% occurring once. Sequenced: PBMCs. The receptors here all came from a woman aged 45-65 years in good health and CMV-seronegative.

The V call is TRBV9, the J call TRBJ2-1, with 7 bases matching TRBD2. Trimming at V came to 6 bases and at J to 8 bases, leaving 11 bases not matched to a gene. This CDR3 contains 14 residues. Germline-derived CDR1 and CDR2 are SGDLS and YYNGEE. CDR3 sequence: CASTLGTGGDEQFF. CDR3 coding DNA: TGTGCCAGCACCCTAGGTACTGGGGGGGATGAGCAGTTCTTC. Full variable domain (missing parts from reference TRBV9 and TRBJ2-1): DSGVTQTPKHLITATGQRVTLRCSPRSGDLSVYWYQQSLDQGLQFLIQYYNGEERAKGNILERFSAQQFPDLHSELNLSSLELGDSALYFCASTLGTGGDEQFFGPGTRLTVL.

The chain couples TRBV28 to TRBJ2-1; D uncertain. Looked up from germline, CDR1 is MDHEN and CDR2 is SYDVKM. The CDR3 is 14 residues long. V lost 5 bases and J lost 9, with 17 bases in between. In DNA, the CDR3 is TGTGCCAGCAGTCAGGTCGCGACATTAGGTGAGCAGTTCTTC. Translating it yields CASSQVATLGEQFF.

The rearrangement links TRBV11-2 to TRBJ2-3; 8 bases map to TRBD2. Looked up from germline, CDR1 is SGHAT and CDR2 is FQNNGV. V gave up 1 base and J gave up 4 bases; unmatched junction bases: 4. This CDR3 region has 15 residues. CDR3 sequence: CASSLAREVSDTQYF. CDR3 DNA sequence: TGTGCCAGCAGCTTAGCGCGGGAGGTCTCAGATACGCAGTATTTT.

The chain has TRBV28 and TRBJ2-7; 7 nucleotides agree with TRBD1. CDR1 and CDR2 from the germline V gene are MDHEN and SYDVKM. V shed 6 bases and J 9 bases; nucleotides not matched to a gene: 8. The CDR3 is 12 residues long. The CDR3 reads CASSPDRSGQYF. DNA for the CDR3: TGTGCCAGCAGCCCGGACAGGTCCGGGCAGTACTTC.

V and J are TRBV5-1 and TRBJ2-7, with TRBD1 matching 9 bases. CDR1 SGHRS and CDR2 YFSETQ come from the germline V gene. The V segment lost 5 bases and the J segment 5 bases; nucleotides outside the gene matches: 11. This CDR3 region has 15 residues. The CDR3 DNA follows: TGCGCCAGCAGTTTAACCGGGACAGGGATAAACGAGCAGTACTTC. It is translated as CASSLTGTGINEQYF.